This T cell receptor (beta chain) was documented in a study of T cells after yellow fever vaccination (dated by TCRdb to between 2018 and 2021). Some background on the complete study: The SMART-Seq v4 Ultra Low Input RNA kit was used to prepare libraries from fractions with low cell numbers. Two healthy male donors, one aged 18 to 30 and one aged 30 to 40 years, were included in the cohort. Bulk TCR alpha and beta repertoires were sequenced longitudinally to track T-cell clones before and after primary and booster YFV17D yellow fever vaccination. Blood samples were taken at several timepoints before and after primary and secondary immunization, and bulk PBMC replicates and cell subsets were isolated. Paper-wide results and their limitations: The study included only two donors, which limits how far the findings can be generalized. After the booster, most of the clones that had expanded following primary vaccination were detected again (around 95% of CD4 and around 88% of CD8), which suggests that memory was broadly maintained. Computational filtering was required because FACS-sorted repertoires could contain abundant contaminating clonotypes from the bulk population. A small share of clonotypes occurred in both CD4 and CD8 compartments, likely arising from convergent recombination. Compared with the primary T-cell response, the secondary T-cell response was faster but weaker, reaching its peak on day 5 rather than on day 15.

Sequencing instrument: Illumina NovaSeq 6000. TCR cDNA was made using 5'RACE template switching, a step that added a universal primer site and unique molecular identifiers. cDNA synthesis was primed from both the TCR alpha and TCR beta constant segments. Library amplification involved two PCR steps, and the second step added sample barcodes and sequencing adapters. Sequencing of the libraries was done on either Illumina HiSeq 2500 (2x100 bp) or NovaSeq (2x150 bp). From the authors' description of their analysis: MIGEC was used to demultiplex reads and collapse the reads into UMI consensus sequences, and MiXCR was used for V(D)J alignment. Using edgeR on replicate PBMC samples, clonotypes were called vaccine-responding if FDR was below 0.01 and the log2 fold change was above 5 up to day 15. Bulk clonotypes were assigned CD4 or CD8 identity according to which sequenced CD4 or CD8 repertoire held them at higher abundance. The public reads were reanalyzed by TCRdb: fastp trimming at Q25, MiXCR alignment, in-frame beta chains only. Rows are combined by CDR3 protein, so each entry shows the most common genes and DNA. The V and J calls shown here were made by TCRdb, not taken from the authors' results. This sample holds 100,000 to 150,000 distinct CDR3 sequences; roughly 10% were observed only once. 40% of the sample lies in the top ten.

Remarks on this clonotype: Its antigen remains undetermined. No per-base quality is available; no much larger clone lies one base away.

The sample's treatment or condition label, in plain terms: live attenuated yellow fever vaccine strain. PBMCs were isolated from peripheral blood using a standard Ficoll-Paque protocol. CD4 and CD8 T-cell fractions were isolated with Dynabeads CD4 and CD8 positive selection kits. RNA was extracted with TriZol from bulk PBMCs, CD4 and CD8 fractions, and dextramer-positive and dextramer-negative fractions. The germline V end is reduced by 4 bases and the J end by 5 bases; junction bases left unmatched: 6. CDR1 LGHDT and CDR2 YNNKEL were looked up in the germline V gene (reference sequence). The CDR3 goes from the cysteine to the phenylalanine over 15 residues. Of the read, only the CDR3 DNA is kept; its 45 bases are in frame from base 1.

Sequencing was performed on CD8+ T cells sorted from PBMCs, taken on the day of the yellow fever booster vaccination. In this chain, TRBV3-1 is recombined with TRBJ2-2; the junction holds 8 bases that match TRBD2. The receptor was derived from a man aged 18 to 29 who received the YFV17D yellow fever vaccine. The nucleotide sequence reads TGTGCCAGCAGCCCAACTAGCGGTCCTACCGGGGAGCTGTTTTTT. The resulting protein is CASSPTSGPTGELFF.